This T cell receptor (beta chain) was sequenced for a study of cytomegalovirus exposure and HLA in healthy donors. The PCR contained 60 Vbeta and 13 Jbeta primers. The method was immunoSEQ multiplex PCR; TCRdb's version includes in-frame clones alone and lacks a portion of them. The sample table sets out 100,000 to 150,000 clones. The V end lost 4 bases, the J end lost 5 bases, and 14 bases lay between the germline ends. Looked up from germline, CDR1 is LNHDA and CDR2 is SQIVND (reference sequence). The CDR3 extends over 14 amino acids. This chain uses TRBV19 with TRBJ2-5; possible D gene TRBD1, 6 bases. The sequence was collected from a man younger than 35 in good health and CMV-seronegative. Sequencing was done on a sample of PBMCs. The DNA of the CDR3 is TGTGCCAGTAGTACCACAGGGTTTCGGGAGACCCAGTACTTC. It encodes CASSTTGFRETQYF.